This T cell receptor (beta chain) emerged from a study of blood T cell repertoires in COVID-19. With 0 bases removed from V and 8 bases from J, the gap between germline ends came to 10 bases. From germline, CDR1 is SGHTA and CDR2 FQGTGA. The CDR3 is 13 residues long. Original processing methods: By means of reference gene primer amplification, nucleated cell counts were estimated. Only in-frame clones appear in the TCRdb table, and some are missing; sequencing was by immunoSEQ multiplex PCR. The V and J calls and clone size come from that table; D and trimming were worked out from the DNA. The sample lists 110,000 to 150,000 clones, around nine tenths occurring once.

This TCR was recovered from a woman aged 45-65 years with acute or convalescent COVID-19. The chain uses TRBV7-3 and TRBJ2-5, with a tentative D call TRBD1 (5 bases). The source material was peripheral blood. CDR3 nucleotides: TGTGCCAGCAGCTTAACAGGGGCCGAAACCCAGTACTTC. Translated, it gives CASSLTGAETQYF.